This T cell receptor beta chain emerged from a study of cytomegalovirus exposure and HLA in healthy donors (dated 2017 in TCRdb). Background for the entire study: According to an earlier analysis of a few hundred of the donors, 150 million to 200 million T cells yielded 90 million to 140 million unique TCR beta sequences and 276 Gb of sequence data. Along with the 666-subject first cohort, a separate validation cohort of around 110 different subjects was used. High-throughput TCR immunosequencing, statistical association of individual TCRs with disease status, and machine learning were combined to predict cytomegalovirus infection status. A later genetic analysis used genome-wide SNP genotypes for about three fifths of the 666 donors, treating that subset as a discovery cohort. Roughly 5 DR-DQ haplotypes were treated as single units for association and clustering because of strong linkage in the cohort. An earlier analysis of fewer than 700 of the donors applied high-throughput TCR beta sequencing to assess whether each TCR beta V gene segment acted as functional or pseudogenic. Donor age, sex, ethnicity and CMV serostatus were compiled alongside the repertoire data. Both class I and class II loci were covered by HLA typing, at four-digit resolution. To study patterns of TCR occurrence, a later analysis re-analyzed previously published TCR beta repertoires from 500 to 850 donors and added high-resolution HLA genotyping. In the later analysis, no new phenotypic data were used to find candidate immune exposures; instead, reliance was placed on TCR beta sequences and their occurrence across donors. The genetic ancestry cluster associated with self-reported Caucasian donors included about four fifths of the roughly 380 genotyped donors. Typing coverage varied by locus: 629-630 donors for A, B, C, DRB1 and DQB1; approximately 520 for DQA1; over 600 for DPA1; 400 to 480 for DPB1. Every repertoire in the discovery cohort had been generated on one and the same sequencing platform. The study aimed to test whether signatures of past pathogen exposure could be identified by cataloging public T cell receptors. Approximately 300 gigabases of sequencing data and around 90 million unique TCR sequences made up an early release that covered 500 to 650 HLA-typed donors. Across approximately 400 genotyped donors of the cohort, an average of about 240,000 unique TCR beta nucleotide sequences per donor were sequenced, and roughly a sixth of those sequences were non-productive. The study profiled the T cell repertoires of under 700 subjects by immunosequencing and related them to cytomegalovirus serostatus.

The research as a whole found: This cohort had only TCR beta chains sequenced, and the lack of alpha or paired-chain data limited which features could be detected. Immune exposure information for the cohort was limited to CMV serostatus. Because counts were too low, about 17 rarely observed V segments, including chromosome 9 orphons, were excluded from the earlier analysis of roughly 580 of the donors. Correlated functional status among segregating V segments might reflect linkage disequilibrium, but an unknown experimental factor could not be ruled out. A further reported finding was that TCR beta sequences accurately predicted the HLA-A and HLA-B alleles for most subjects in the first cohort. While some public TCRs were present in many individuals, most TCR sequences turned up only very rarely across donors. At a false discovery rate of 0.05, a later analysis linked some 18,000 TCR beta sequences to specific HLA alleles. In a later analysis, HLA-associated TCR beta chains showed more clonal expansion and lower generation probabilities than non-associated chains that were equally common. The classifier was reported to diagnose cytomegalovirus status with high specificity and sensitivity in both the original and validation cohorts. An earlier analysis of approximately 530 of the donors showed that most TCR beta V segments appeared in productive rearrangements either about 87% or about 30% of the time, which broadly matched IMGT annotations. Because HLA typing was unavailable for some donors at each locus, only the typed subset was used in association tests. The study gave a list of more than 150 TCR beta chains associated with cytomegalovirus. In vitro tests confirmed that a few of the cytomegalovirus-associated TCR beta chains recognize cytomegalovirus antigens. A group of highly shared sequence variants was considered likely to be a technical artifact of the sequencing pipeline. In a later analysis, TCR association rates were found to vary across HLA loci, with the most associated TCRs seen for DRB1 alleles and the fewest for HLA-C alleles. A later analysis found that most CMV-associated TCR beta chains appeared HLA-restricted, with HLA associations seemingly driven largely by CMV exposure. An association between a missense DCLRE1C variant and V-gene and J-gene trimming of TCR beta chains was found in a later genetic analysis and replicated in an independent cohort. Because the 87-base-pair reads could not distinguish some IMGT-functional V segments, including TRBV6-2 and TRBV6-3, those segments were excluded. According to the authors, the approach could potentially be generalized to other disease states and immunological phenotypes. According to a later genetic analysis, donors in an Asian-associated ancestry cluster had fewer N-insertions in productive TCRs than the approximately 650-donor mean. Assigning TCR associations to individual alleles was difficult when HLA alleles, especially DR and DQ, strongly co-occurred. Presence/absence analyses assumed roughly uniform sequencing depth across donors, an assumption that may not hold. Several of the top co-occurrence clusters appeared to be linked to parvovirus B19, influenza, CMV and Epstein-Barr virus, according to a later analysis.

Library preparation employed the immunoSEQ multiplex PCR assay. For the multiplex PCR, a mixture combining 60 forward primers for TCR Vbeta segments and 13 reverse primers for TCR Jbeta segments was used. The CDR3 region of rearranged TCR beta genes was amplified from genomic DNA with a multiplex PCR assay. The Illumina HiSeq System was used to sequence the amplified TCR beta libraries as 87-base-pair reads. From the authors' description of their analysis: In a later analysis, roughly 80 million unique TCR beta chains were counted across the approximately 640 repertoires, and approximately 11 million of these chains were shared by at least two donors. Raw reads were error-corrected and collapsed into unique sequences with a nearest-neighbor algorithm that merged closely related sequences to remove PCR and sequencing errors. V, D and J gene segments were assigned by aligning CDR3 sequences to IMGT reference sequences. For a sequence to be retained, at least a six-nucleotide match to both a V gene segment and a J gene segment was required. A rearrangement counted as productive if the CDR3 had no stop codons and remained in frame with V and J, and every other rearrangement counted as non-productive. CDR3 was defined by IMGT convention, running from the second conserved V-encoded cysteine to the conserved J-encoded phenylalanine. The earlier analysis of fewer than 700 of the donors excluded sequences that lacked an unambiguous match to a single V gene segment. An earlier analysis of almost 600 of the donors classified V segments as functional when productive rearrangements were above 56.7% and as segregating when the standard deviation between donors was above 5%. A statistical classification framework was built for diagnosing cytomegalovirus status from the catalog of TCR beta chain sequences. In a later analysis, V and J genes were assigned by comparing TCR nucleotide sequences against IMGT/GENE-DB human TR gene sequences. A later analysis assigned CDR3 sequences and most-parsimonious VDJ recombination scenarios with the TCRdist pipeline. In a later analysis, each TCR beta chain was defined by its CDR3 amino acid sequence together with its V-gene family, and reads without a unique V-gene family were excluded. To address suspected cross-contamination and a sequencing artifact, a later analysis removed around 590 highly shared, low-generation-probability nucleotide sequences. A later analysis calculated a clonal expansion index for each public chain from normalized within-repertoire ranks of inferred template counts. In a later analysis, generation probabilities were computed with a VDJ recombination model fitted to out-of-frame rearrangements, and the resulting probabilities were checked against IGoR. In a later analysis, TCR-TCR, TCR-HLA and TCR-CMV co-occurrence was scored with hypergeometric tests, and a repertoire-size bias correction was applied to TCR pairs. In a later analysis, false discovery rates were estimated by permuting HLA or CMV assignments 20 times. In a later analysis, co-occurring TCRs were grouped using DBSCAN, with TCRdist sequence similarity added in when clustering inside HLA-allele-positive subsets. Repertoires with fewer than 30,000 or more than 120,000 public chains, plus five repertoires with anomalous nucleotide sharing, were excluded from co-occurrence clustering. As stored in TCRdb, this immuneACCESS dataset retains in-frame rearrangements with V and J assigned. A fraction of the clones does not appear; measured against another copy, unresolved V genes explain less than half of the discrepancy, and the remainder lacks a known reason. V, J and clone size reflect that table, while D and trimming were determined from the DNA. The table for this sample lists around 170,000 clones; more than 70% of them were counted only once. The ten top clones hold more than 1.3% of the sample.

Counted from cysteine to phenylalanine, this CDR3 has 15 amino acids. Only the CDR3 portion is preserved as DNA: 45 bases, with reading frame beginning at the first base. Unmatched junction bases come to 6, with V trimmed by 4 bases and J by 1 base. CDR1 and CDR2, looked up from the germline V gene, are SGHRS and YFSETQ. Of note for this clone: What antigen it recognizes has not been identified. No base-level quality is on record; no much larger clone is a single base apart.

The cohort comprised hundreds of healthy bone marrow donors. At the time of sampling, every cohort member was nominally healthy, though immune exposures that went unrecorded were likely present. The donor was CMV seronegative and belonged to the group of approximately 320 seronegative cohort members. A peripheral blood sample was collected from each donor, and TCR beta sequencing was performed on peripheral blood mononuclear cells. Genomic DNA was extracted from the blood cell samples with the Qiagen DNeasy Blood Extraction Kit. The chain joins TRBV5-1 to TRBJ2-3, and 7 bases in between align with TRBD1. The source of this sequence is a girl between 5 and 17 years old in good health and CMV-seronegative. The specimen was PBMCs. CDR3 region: CASSPDRLGTDTQYF. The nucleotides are TGCGCCAGCAGCCCGGACAGGTTGGGCACAGATACGCAGTATTTT.